This T cell receptor (beta chain) was captured in a study of cytomegalovirus exposure and HLA in healthy donors. Study overall: Earlier work reported 117 million unique TCR beta sequences from about 170 million T cells.

PCR amplification relied on 60 Vbeta primers (plus 13 Jbeta primers). The method was immunoSEQ multiplex PCR; TCRdb's version includes in-frame clones alone and lacks a portion of them. The listing records roughly 100,000 clones. On this clone itself: As yet, its antigen is unknown.

V was clipped by 4 bases and J by 3 bases, with 13 bases between them. The CDR3 covers 15 residues. Germline V lookup: CDR1 SGHRS, CDR2 YFSETQ. Study-wide points: In presence/absence analyses, roughly uniform sequencing depth across donors was assumed.

Sequencing input: PBMCs. The TCR originated in a man aged 40-50 years in good health and CMV-seronegative. The genes are TRBV5-1 and TRBJ1-4, with a tentative D call TRBD1 (6 bases). CDR3 residues: CASSGGAGANEKLFF. The DNA for the CDR3 is TGCGCCAGCAGCGGGGGCGCGGGGGCTAATGAAAAACTGTTTTTT.